The 27 T cell receptor beta chains presented below share a single source sample, sequenced in a study of metastatic and nonmetastatic thyroid tumors. With MiXCR, TCRdb called clones anew from the PCR reads. This table has tens of thousands of clones, more than 15% appearing once. No treatment had been given to any patient before thyroid surgery. Sequences were obtained from blood. The receptors shown here come from a female donor with papillary thyroid cancer or a benign thyroid nodule (not recorded which). Some clones in this sample may be carry-over from other donors' samples.

The rearrangement uses TRBV4-1 and TRBJ1-4, with D uncertain. CDR1 is MGHRA and CDR2 is YSYEKL in the germline V gene. The CDR3 is 13 amino acids. The ends were cut back, 5 bases at V and 8 bases at J, with 12 bases in the middle. CDR3 protein: CASSYRDGEKLFF. CDR3 sequence (DNA): TGCGCCAGCAGCTACCGTGACGGCGAAAAACTGTTTTTT.

The sample holds many counts of this clone. The J gene is TRBJ1-3, the V gene TRBV5-1; tentatively, D is TRBD1 (6 bases). Germline CDR1 reads SGHRS; CDR2 reads YFSETQ. The ends were cut back, 4 bases at V and 8 bases at J, with 19 bases in the middle. This CDR3 is 15 amino acids long. In nucleotides, the CDR3 is TGCGCCAGCAGCCCGACAATTACAGGGTCGCACACCATATATTTT. This translates into CASSPTITGSHTIYF.

On this clone: Other DNA sequences within the sample encode an identical CDR3. The chain uses TRBV2 and TRBJ2-3; D perhaps matches TRBD2 (5 bases). The CDR3 has 15 amino acids. Germline loops: CDR1 SNHLY, CDR2 FYNNEI. V was shortened by 3 bases and J by 0 bases, with 10 bases between the two germline ends. The CDR3 region is CASSETGSSTDTQYF. The DNA for the CDR3 is TGTGCCAGCAGTGAGACGGGGTCTAGCACAGATACGCAGTATTTT.

This clone was detected only a few times. The CDR3 loop is CASSYFAGNTIYF. The CDR3 bases are TGTGCCAGCAGTTACTTTGCGGGAAACACCATATATTTT. The genes are TRBV6-5 and TRBJ1-3; no definite D call. The CDR3 is 13 amino acids. In germline, CDR1 is MNHEY, CDR2 SVGAGI. V was pared by 1 base and J by 4 bases, with 5 bases between.

The sample holds many counts of this clone. The sample carries other DNA sequences with the same CDR3. The V and J genes are TRBV4-3 and TRBJ2-3, with D unresolved. CDR3 length equals 15 residues. CDR1 and CDR2 from the germline V gene are LGHNA and YSLEER. V was pared by 1 base and J by 4 bases, with 12 bases between. This CDR3 reads CASSQAKGFADTQYF. The CDR3 bases are TGCGCCAGCAGCCAAGCTAAAGGATTCGCAGATACGCAGTATTTT.

This chain links TRBV9 with TRBJ2-3; D remains unclear. V shed 0 bases and J shed 2 bases, with 7 bases lying between them. The CDR3 totals 14 residues. Germline loops: CDR1 SGDLS, CDR2 YYNGEE. This CDR3 is CASSVGGYTDTQYF. Here the CDR3 DNA reads TGTGCCAGCAGCGTAGGCGGATACACAGATACGCAGTATTTT. The full variable domain, in which reference TRBV9 and TRBJ2-3 provide the parts outside the CDR3, is DSGVTQTPKHLITATGQRVTLRCSPRSGDLSVYWYQQSLDQGLQFLIQYYNGEERAKGNILERFSAQQFPDLHSELNLSSLELGDSALYFCASSVGGYTDTQYFGPGTRLTVL.

This clone was observed many times. The J gene is TRBJ1-1, the V gene TRBV7-3; no reliable D call. CDR1 and CDR2 from the germline V gene are SGHTA and FQGTGA. The CDR3 is 13 amino acids. The ends were cut back, 2 bases at V and 6 bases at J, with 10 bases in the middle. CDR3 sequence: CASSLSLAAEAFF. The CDR3 DNA reads TGTGCCAGCAGCTTATCTCTGGCGGCTGAAGCTTTCTTT.

In the case of this clone: A much larger clone sits a single nucleotide away, making a read error possible. This sample includes further DNA sequences coding for the same CDR3. The chain is built from TRBV2 and TRBJ2-7, with 11 bases fitting TRBD2. Looked up from germline, CDR1 is SNHLY and CDR2 is FYNNEI. The CDR3 runs to 14 residues. DNA of the CDR3: TGTGCCAGCAGGTCGACTAGCGGGAAGTACGAGCAGTATTTC. Translating it yields CASRSTSGKYEQYF. Combining the CDR3 with reference TRBV2 and TRBJ2-7 gives the whole variable domain EPEVTQTPSHQVTQMGQEVILRCVPISNHLYFYWYRQILGQKVEFLVSFYNNEISEKSEIFDDQFSVERPDGSNFTLKIRSTKLEDSAMYFCASRSTSGKYEQYFGPGTRLTVT.

The table lists this clone with many counts. The V call is TRBV2, the J call TRBJ2-6; TRBD1 is a possible D gene (6 bases). With 6 bases removed from V and 2 bases from J, the gap between germline ends came to 8 bases. This CDR3 is 14 amino acids long. Germline V gives CDR1 SNHLY, CDR2 FYNNEI. The CDR3 loop reads CASRTGTGANVLTF. DNA for the CDR3: TGTGCCAGCAGGACAGGAACTGGGGCCAACGTCCTGACTTTC.

This sequence joins TRBV7-2 and TRBJ2-3; TRBD2 agrees at 11 bases. The CDR3 is 14 residues long. Germline CDR1 and CDR2: SGHTA and FQGNSA. The junction had 2 bases not matched to a gene; V was cut back by 6 bases and J by 3 bases. CDR3 DNA: TGTGCCAGCAGGGCTAGCGGGAGGACAGATACGCAGTATTTT. It specifies CASRASGRTDTQYF.

This clone has at least ten counts. This sequence joins TRBV13 and TRBJ2-7; D is uncertain. CDR3 length equals 13 residues. V gave up 0 bases and J gave up 3 bases, with 6 bases separating them. Per the germline V gene, CDR1 is PRHDT and CDR2 is FYEKMQ (reference sequence). The CDR3 coding sequence is TGTGCCAGCAGCTTAGGGGAACACTACGAGCAGTACTTC. Protein: CASSLGEHYEQYF.

This clone was seen ten or more times. J is TRBJ2-6 and V is TRBV30; 11 bases agree with TRBD1. V gave up 5 bases and J gave up 4 bases; unmatched junction bases: 10. Germline V gene data show CDR1 as GTSNPN and CDR2 as SVGIG (reference sequence). The CDR3 spans 17 residues. The CDR3 spells CAWGSDRGLSGANVLTF. The CDR3 DNA reads as TGTGCCTGGGGTTCGGACAGGGGGCTATCGGGGGCCAACGTCCTGACTTTC. The variable domain in full, with the rest retrieved from reference TRBV30 and TRBJ2-6, is SQTIHQWPATLVQPVGSPLSLECTVEGTSNPNLYWYRQAAGRGLQLLFYSVGIGQISSEVPQNLSASRPQDRQFILSSKKLLLSDSGFYLCAWGSDRGLSGANVLTFGAGSRLTVL.

This clone was seen at least ten times. The rearrangement joins TRBV6-2 or TRBV6-3 to TRBJ2-4, with D maybe TRBD2 (6 bases). Germline assignment: CDR1 MNHEY and CDR2 SVGEGT. V lost 10 bases and J lost 5, with 15 bases in between. The length of the CDR3 is 13 residues. The CDR3 sequence is CATGGPSENIQYF. The CDR3 coding sequence is TGTGCCACCGGGGGACCTTCGGAAAACATTCAGTACTTC.

This clone showed up many times. The chain has TRBV6-2 or TRBV6-3 and TRBJ1-5; D is undetermined. The V and J ends lost 0 bases and 6 bases respectively, with 12 bases between them. The CDR3 extends over 15 amino acids. CDR1 MNHEY and CDR2 SVGEGT come from the germline V gene. Here the CDR3 DNA reads TGTGCCAGCAGTTACTCAGTCGGGAATCCTCAGCCCCAGCATTTT. It codes for CASSYSVGNPQPQHF.

This clone was counted many times. A clone one base away is much larger, so this may be a read error. This specimen includes other DNA sequences encoding the same CDR3. The chain carries TRBV5-5 and TRBJ1-2; a weak D match, TRBD1 (5 bases). CDR3 length: 14 residues. Germline V gene data show CDR1 as SGHKS and CDR2 as YYEKEE (reference sequence). CDR3 region: CASSEVLRDYGYTF. CDR3 in DNA: TGCGCCAGCAGCGAGGTTCTCAGGGACTATGGCTACACCTTC.

This clone was recorded at least ten times. The CDR3 loop is CSVEVSGTGNEQFF. In DNA form, the CDR3 reads TGCAGCGTTGAGGTTAGCGGGACGGGAAATGAGCAGTTCTTC. The chain joins TRBV29-1 to TRBJ2-1; TRBD2 matches 8 bases. V shed 3 bases and J 7 bases; nucleotides not matched to a gene: 8. The CDR3 is 14 amino acids. Germline CDR1 reads SQVTM; CDR2 reads ANQGSEA.

This clone appeared many times. This chain links TRBV10-3 with TRBJ2-1, with 14 bases aligning to TRBD2. Germline CDR1 reads ENHRY; CDR2 reads SYGVKD. With V trimmed by 2 bases and J by 2 bases, 2 bases remained unmatched. The CDR3 has 17 residues. The CDR3 bases are TGTGCCATCAGTGAGACGACTAGCGGGAGGGCCTACAATGAGCAGTTCTTC. Amino acids: CAISETTSGRAYNEQFF.

This clone was picked up many times. The chain is built from TRBV20-1 and TRBJ2-1; 14 bases are shared with TRBD2. The CDR3 is 13 amino acids. Germline trimming cut 7 bases from V and 8 bases from J; bases unmatched to any gene: 4. Germline V gene data show CDR1 as DFQATT and CDR2 as SNEGSKA (reference sequence). This chain's CDR3 is CSVPGLAGDEQFF. The DNA of the CDR3 is TGCAGTGTTCCGGGACTAGCGGGAGATGAGCAGTTCTTC.

This clone was recorded many times. The CDR3 protein is CASSFDPAFRRGNNEQFF. Written as DNA, the CDR3 is TGTGCCAGCAGTTTCGATCCGGCATTCCGTCGGGGAAACAATGAGCAGTTCTTC. The rearrangement joins TRBV12-3 or TRBV12-4 to TRBJ2-1; possibly TRBD2 for D (5 bases). Deletions cut 3 bases from V and 5 bases from J, with 23 bases between. The CDR3 spans 18 residues.

This clone was seen ten or more times. The V and J genes are TRBV11-3 and TRBJ1-1; D possibly corresponds to TRBD1 (6 bases). The germline gives CDR1 SGHNT, CDR2 YENEEA. The CDR3 extends over 13 amino acids. Trimming removed 5 bases at V and 1 base at J, with 8 bases between. CDR3 amino acids: CASSLQGNTEAFF. CDR3 sequence (DNA): TGTGCCAGCAGCCTACAGGGGAACACTGAAGCTTTCTTT.

The sample holds many counts of this clone. This chain connects TRBV6-1 to TRBJ1-3; 11 nucleotides agree with TRBD1. CDR1 is MNHNS and CDR2 is SASEGT in the germline V gene. This CDR3 contains 15 residues. The V segment lost 7 bases and the J segment 2 bases; nucleotides outside the gene matches: 4. The CDR3 reads CASMGQGVTGNTIYF. As DNA, the CDR3 is TGTGCCAGCATGGGACAGGGGGTAACTGGAAACACCATATATTTT.

In its sample, this clone was seen a few times. A clone one base away is much larger, so this may be a read error. The CDR3 protein is CSVDDFAGELFF. CDR3 in DNA: TGCAGCGTCGACGACTTTGCCGGGGAGCTGTTTTTT. This chain links TRBV29-1 with TRBJ2-2; the D is unclear. Germline V gene sequence: CDR1 SQVTM, CDR2 ANQGSEA. The V end was cut by 6 bases, the J end by 6 bases, with 11 bases between. This CDR3 has 12 residues.

This chain connects TRBV6-1 to TRBJ2-7; TRBD1 aligns across 10 bases. The germline V gene has CDR1 MNHNS and CDR2 SASEGT. The CDR3 sequence is 14 residues long. V was pared by 8 bases and J by 2 bases, with 6 bases of the junction left unmatched. Written as DNA, the CDR3 is TGTGCCAGCGCCCGCGGGACAGGGGCCTACGAGCAGTACTTC. Its protein is CASARGTGAYEQYF.

This clone has at least ten counts. The chain carries TRBV12-3 or TRBV12-4 and TRBJ1-5, with a tentative D call TRBD1 (5 bases). The CDR3 is 15 amino acids. V was pared by 3 bases and J by 3 bases, with 12 bases between. The CDR3 nucleotides are TGTGCCAGCAGTTTTCAAGACAGAACCAATCAGCCCCAGCATTTT. Translating gives CASSFQDRTNQPQHF.

Notes on this clone: The conserved final phenylalanine or tryptophan is absent from the CDR3, which likely points to a read error. The DNA is omitted, as the CDR3 cannot be located on it reliably, and the CDR3 follows TCRdb's listing. The rearrangement joins TRBV7-3 to TRBJ2-1. The CDR3 is 8 residues long, counting both termini. CDR1 and CDR2 from the germline V gene are SGHTA and FQGTGA. This CDR3 is CASSLKAR.

This clone was seen more than once but under ten times. The genes are TRBV6-1 and TRBJ1-2; D remains unclear. The V end was cut by 5 bases, the J end by 7 bases, with 14 bases between. This CDR3 is built from 13 residues. The germline V gene encodes CDR1 MNHNS and CDR2 SASEGT. CDR3 DNA: TGTGCCAGCAGTTCAGTGGCCCTCTTTGGCTACACCTTC. Protein: CASSSVALFGYTF.

This clone was counted at least ten times. The CDR3 loop is CSARVQGANSGANVLTF. As DNA, the CDR3 is TGCAGTGCTAGAGTTCAGGGGGCGAACTCTGGGGCCAACGTCCTGACTTTC. The gene calls are TRBV20-1 and TRBJ2-6, with TRBD1 matching 8 bases. Germline lookup yields CDR1 DFQATT and CDR2 SNEGSKA (reference sequence). Trimming removed 1 base from V and 0 bases from J; junction bases left unmatched: 5. This CDR3 comprises 17 residues.